This entry is about one TCR beta chain. As yet, its antigen is unknown. Patients all relapsed after autologous stem cell transplantation, and there was variation in brentuximab vedotin exposure. The data originate from a study of PD-1 blockade in classical Hodgkin lymphoma. Overall study: Intravenous infusions of nivolumab 3 mg/kg reached patients every 2 weeks.

Study-level points and caveats: Lower baseline TCR diversity marked trial partial responders and progressors. The study reported lower baseline TCR diversity in newly diagnosed patients than in healthy donors. Whereas CD4+ TCR diversity had risen significantly by C4D1, CD8+ TCR diversity had not.

Sequenced by immunoSEQ multiplex PCR; TCRdb stores in-frame clones only, minus some. The sample shows about 46,000 clones, about 78% of them seen only once. Per germline, CDR1 SGHTA and CDR2 FQGNSA. The CDR3 loop spans 12 amino acids. V was clipped by 4 bases and J by 6 bases, with 8 bases between them. This chain links TRBV7-2 with TRBJ2-3; D is uncertain. Specimen: peripheral blood mononuclear cells (PBMCs), collected before the second cycle of nivolumab. The sequence derives from a human donor with classical Hodgkin lymphoma. The DNA of the CDR3 is TGTGCCAGCAGCTACAGCTCCGATACGCAGTATTTT. This codes for CASSYSSDTQYF.